The 26 T cell receptor beta chains below all came from one sample that was sequenced in a study of human T cells and chemical hapten exposure. TCRdb recomputed calls from the RACE reads with MiXCR, one row per CDR3 protein. The sample lists tens of thousands of distinct CDR3 sequences, about 7.4% occurring once. Time point denoted: pre-sensitization, week 0. Treatment of the sample: therapeutic diphenylcyclopropenone sensitization with weekly scalp DPC. Here the sequenced sample was whole blood, taken in connection with sensitization to the hapten diphenylcyclopropenone (DPC). All receptors derive from a woman between 45 and 65 years old with alopecia areata. Some clones in this sample may be carry-over from other donors' samples.

This clonotype was seen many times. V is TRBV18 and J is TRBJ2-5; D is undetermined. The germline V gene encodes CDR1 KGHSH and CDR2 LQKENI. This CDR3 contains 12 residues. V lost 5 bases, J lost 2 bases, and 6 bases lay in between. CDR3 in DNA: TGTGCCAGCTCAACCATTCAAGAGACCCAGTACTTC. This sequence encodes CASSTIQETQYF.

This chain joins TRBV24-1 and TRBJ2-1; the D is unclear. Germline lookup yields CDR1 KGHDR and CDR2 SFDVKD. V was pared by 4 bases and J by 6 bases, with 9 bases between. The CDR3 consists of 13 residues. Here the CDR3 reads CATSEPLSNEQFF. Written as DNA, the CDR3 is TGTGCCACCAGTGAACCACTCAGCAATGAGCAGTTCTTC.

This clonotype was detected ten times or more. The V call is TRBV7-3, the J call TRBJ2-1, with 7 bases matching TRBD2. Germline V CDR1 and CDR2: SGHTA, FQGTGA. V trimming: 8 bases; J trimming: 8 bases; junction bases outside the gene matches: 3. This CDR3 comprises 11 residues. CDR3 DNA sequence: TGTGCCAGCGGGAGGGCGGATGAGCAGTTCTTC. Its translation is CASGRADEQFF.

This clonotype was recorded many times. The V gene is TRBV21-1, the J gene TRBJ2-5; the D segment call TRBD2 is taken from the table without a DNA check. TRBV21-1 is designated a pseudogene. The CDR3 contains 15 residues. The chain's CDR3 is CASSKVSGERETQYF. The CDR3 nucleotides read TGTGCCAGCAGCAAAGTATCGGGAGAAAGAGAGACCCAGTACTTC.

The table lists this clonotype with many counts. The chain employs TRBV30 and TRBJ1-3, with D possibly being TRBD1 (5 bases). This CDR3 has 13 residues. Germline CDR1 is GTSNPN and CDR2 is SVGIG (reference sequence). Between the trimmed V and J ends, which lost 4 bases and 1 base, there was a span of 8 bases. CDR3 loop: CAWNGGSGNTIYF. The DNA of the CDR3 is TGTGCCTGGAACGGGGGTTCTGGAAACACCATATATTTT.

This clonotype was seen only a few times. The V call is TRBV3-1, the J call TRBJ2-7; D is ambiguous. CDR3 size: 14 residues. Germline loops: CDR1 LGHDT, CDR2 YNNKEL (reference sequence). V lost 0 bases to trimming and J lost 0 bases, with 6 bases between them. CDR3 bases: TGTGCCAGCAGCCAAGATAGATCCTCCTACGAGCAGTACTTC. Encoded protein: CASSQDRSSYEQYF.

This clonotype was seen at least ten times. J is TRBJ2-3 and V is TRBV20-1; 11 positions agree with TRBD1. Germline values: CDR1 DFQATT, CDR2 SNEGSKA (reference sequence). Trimming at V came to 5 bases and at J to 3 bases, leaving 7 bases not matched to a gene. There are 15 residues in the CDR3. The CDR3 nucleotides read TGCAGTGCTTCGGACAGGGGGCGCGATACAGATACGCAGTATTTT. This codes for CSASDRGRDTDTQYF.

In its sample, this clonotype was seen many times. The chain combines TRBV7-8 with TRBJ2-3, with TRBD2 identical over 11 bases. Germline V gene data show CDR1 as SGHVS and CDR2 as FQNEAQ. V lost 5 bases and J lost 1; bases outside the gene matches: 5. The CDR3 is made up of 16 amino acids. CDR3 region: CASSLSSGGRTDTQYF. In DNA form, the CDR3 reads TGTGCCAGCAGCCTGTCTAGCGGGGGGCGCACAGATACGCAGTATTTT.

This clonotype was counted ten times or more. The chain combines TRBV11-2 with TRBJ2-7, with D perhaps TRBD1 (5 bases). Germline assignment: CDR1 SGHAT and CDR2 FQNNGV. This CDR3 has 15 residues. V was trimmed by 4 bases and J by 7 bases, leaving 20 bases between them. The DNA of the CDR3 is TGTGCCAGCAGCTCCCGACAGCCTTGGGAAGGGGAGCAGTACTTC. This gives the protein CASSSRQPWEGEQYF.

This clonotype came up many times. V and J are TRBV6-6 and TRBJ2-7; D is unresolved. The CDR3 extends over 12 amino acids. Per the germline V gene, CDR1 is MNHNY and CDR2 is SVGAGI (reference sequence). V lost 7 bases and J 0 bases, leaving 7 bases between the germline ends. As DNA, the CDR3 is TGTGCCAGCACATCCAACTCCTACGAGCAGTACTTC. Protein product: CASTSNSYEQYF.

This clonotype was found many times. This CDR3 is CASSRGLYSPLHF. As DNA, the CDR3 is TGTGCCAGCAGCCGGGGACTTTATTCACCCCTCCACTTT. The gene calls are TRBV28 and TRBJ1-6; D may be TRBD1 (5 bases). The germline CDR1 and CDR2 sequences are MDHEN and SYDVKM. The CDR3 covers 13 residues. V was shortened by 6 bases and J by 8 bases, with 11 bases between the two germline ends.

This clonotype was counted at least ten times. The chain uses TRBV5-1 and TRBJ1-1; no clear D gene. CDR1 is SGHRS and CDR2 is YFSETQ in the germline V gene. V dropped 3 bases and J dropped 1 base, with 13 bases sitting between them. The CDR3 is 15 residues long. The CDR3 coding sequence is TGCGCCAGCAGCTACCAAGTACAAACGAACACTGAAGCTTTCTTT. It yields the protein CASSYQVQTNTEAFF.

This clonotype was seen at least ten times. V usage is TRBV7-9 and J usage is TRBJ1-1; tentative D call: TRBD1 (6 bases). The germline V gene encodes CDR1 SEHNR and CDR2 FQNEAQ (reference sequence). V lost 6 bases to trimming and J lost 1 base, with 15 bases between them. This CDR3 is 15 amino acids long. The CDR3 loop reads CASSFSGTSNTEAFF. The DNA for the CDR3 is TGTGCCAGCAGTTTTTCCGGGACATCGAACACTGAAGCTTTCTTT.

This clonotype was detected a few times. The DNA for the CDR3 is TGTGCCAGCAGTTCCCCCTCGAAGGAGCAGTACTTC. It encodes CASSSPSKEQYF. The J gene is TRBJ2-7, the V gene TRBV28; the D is unclear. V lost 4 bases to trimming and J lost 7 bases, with 11 bases between them. The CDR3 covers 12 residues. Germline-derived CDR1 and CDR2 are MDHEN and SYDVKM.

This clonotype was seen at least ten times. The rearrangement joins TRBV5-4 to TRBJ1-5, with D possibly TRBD1 on 6 matching bases. The length of the CDR3 is 15 residues. Trimming stripped 1 base from V and 1 base from J, with 9 bases between. Germline lookup yields CDR1 SGHNT and CDR2 YYREEE (reference sequence). For the CDR3, the DNA is TGTGCCAGCAGCTTGATGGGGGCGAGCAATCAGCCCCAGCATTTT. This encodes CASSLMGASNQPQHF.

This clonotype has a handful of counts. The chain is built from TRBV19 and TRBJ2-1, with TRBD2 as a possible D gene (6 bases). The CDR3 has 15 residues. V lost 4 bases and J lost 6, with 16 bases in between. The V gene's germline CDR1 is LNHDA and CDR2 SQIVND (reference sequence). CDR3 DNA sequence: TGTGCCAGTAGTAAGGAGGGAGGTCTCCTCAATGAGCAGTTCTTC. This encodes CASSKEGGLLNEQFF.

This clonotype was detected ten times or more. The chain has TRBV6-6 and TRBJ1-6; D uncertain. CDR1 and CDR2 from the germline V gene are MNHNY and SVGAGI (reference sequence). The CDR3 is 13 amino acids. With 2 bases removed from V and 10 bases from J, the gap between germline ends came to 9 bases. CDR3 nucleotides: TGTGCCAGCAGTTACGGCGGGGTGTCACCCCTCCACTTT. This codes for CASSYGGVSPLHF.

This clonotype was recorded many times. The gene calls are TRBV11-2 and TRBJ2-3; D gene uncertain. CDR3 size: 14 residues. V lost 4 bases, J lost 6 bases, and 14 bases lay in between. The germline V gene has CDR1 SGHAT and CDR2 FQNNGV. The DNA for the CDR3 is TGTGCCAGCAGCTCACGAGCGAGATGGGATACGCAGTATTTT. Residues: CASSSRARWDTQYF.

This clonotype was seen repeatedly, ten times or more. The V and J genes are TRBV29-1 and TRBJ1-1; no reliable D call. The V gene lost 0 bases and the J gene lost 1 base, with 6 bases spanning the gap. The germline V gene has CDR1 SQVTM and CDR2 ANQGSEA. The CDR3 totals 13 residues. Here the CDR3 reads CSVEDQRNTEAFF. The CDR3 nucleotides are TGCAGCGTTGAAGATCAAAGGAACACTGAAGCTTTCTTT.

The CDR3 region has the DNA TGTGCCAGCAGCTCCGACAGAAACCCTAGAACCGGGGAGCTGTTTTTT. It codes for CASSSDRNPRTGELFF. This chain links TRBV5-6 with TRBJ2-2; possibly TRBD1 for D (5 bases). The length of the CDR3 is 16 residues. In germline, CDR1 is SGHDT, CDR2 YYEEEE. Trimming cost V 3 bases and J 5 bases, with 17 bases left between them.

This chain links TRBV20-1 with TRBJ1-1; D might be TRBD1 (5 bases). CDR3 length equals 14 residues. The V gene's germline CDR1 is DFQATT and CDR2 SNEGSKA (reference sequence). The V gene lost 5 bases and the J gene lost 0 bases, with 13 bases spanning the gap. CDR3 DNA sequence: TGCAGTGCTGTCCCTGGGGGGATGAACACTGAAGCTTTCTTT. Amino acid sequence: CSAVPGGMNTEAFF.

The table lists this clonotype with many counts. The V and J genes are TRBV24-1 and TRBJ2-3, with 9 bases matching TRBD1. V dropped 5 bases and J dropped 4; count of bases not matched to a gene: 6. Germline CDR1 is KGHDR and CDR2 is SFDVKD. The CDR3 is 15 residues long. The CDR3 region has the DNA TGTGCCACCAGTGGCGGGACAGGGTATCCAGATACGCAGTATTTT. Translating gives CATSGGTGYPDTQYF.

A single count supports this clonotype. Here the CDR3 reads CSLSGGRTDTQYF. The CDR3 coding sequence is TGCAGCCTTAGCGGGGGCCGCACAGATACGCAGTATTTT. The chain carries TRBV29-1 and TRBJ2-3; 9 bases fit TRBD2. The CDR3 loop spans 13 amino acids. Germline-derived CDR1 and CDR2 are SQVTM and ANQGSEA. V lost 8 bases and J lost 1; bases outside the gene matches: 4.

This chain connects TRBV29-1 to TRBJ2-1; 11 nucleotides line up with TRBD2. In germline, CDR1 is SQVTM, CDR2 ANQGSEA. J was trimmed by 10 bases and V by 7 bases; bases with no gene match: 9. The CDR3 length is 13 residues. CDR3 sequence: CSALELAGVEQFF. As DNA, the CDR3 is TGCAGCGCCCTGGAACTAGCGGGAGTAGAGCAGTTCTTC.

This clonotype has a count of ten or more. The gene calls are TRBV10-3 and TRBJ2-7; 9 nucleotides line up with TRBD1. CDR1 is ENHRY and CDR2 is SYGVKD in the germline V gene. The CDR3 is made up of 16 amino acids. V trimming: 6 bases; J trimming: 5 bases; junction bases outside the gene matches: 14. Here the CDR3 DNA reads TGTGCCATCAGGGCTGGTATAGGACAGGGGAGAGACGAGCAGTACTTC. Amino acids: CAIRAGIGQGRDEQYF.

This clonotype showed up just a few times. The chain employs TRBV19 and TRBJ2-2, with D maybe TRBD1 (5 bases). The CDR3 has 15 amino acids. The V gene lost 3 bases and the J gene lost 1 base, with 9 bases spanning the gap. Per germline, CDR1 LNHDA and CDR2 SQIVND (reference sequence). Here the CDR3 DNA reads TGTGCCAGTAGTATCAGGGATTTGAACACCGGGGAGCTGTTTTTT. This encodes CASSIRDLNTGELFF.